Included here is one T cell receptor (beta chain) sequence, with context. Its cognate antigen has yet to be identified. Base qualities are not recorded, but no much larger clone differs from it by a single base. The data originate from a study of T cells after yellow fever vaccination (dated by TCRdb to between 2018 and 2021). Some background on the complete study: The SMART-Seq v4 Ultra Low Input RNA kit was used to prepare libraries from fractions with low cell numbers. To track T-cell clones before and after primary and booster YFV17D yellow fever vaccination, bulk TCR alpha and beta repertoires were sequenced longitudinally. The cohort comprised two healthy male donors, one aged 18 to 29 and one aged 30 to 40 years. Blood was drawn at multiple timepoints before and after primary and secondary immunization, with bulk PBMC replicates and cell subsets isolated.

The sample's treatment or condition, from its label and the paper: live attenuated yellow fever vaccine strain. At each blood-draw timepoint, two biological replicates of bulk PBMCs were obtained. A standard Ficoll-Paque protocol was used to isolate PBMCs from peripheral blood. TriZol was used to extract RNA from bulk PBMCs, CD4 and CD8 fractions, and dextramer-positive and dextramer-negative fractions. TCR cDNA was synthesized by 5'RACE template switching, through which a universal primer site and unique molecular identifiers were introduced. cDNA synthesis was primed from both the TCR alpha and TCR beta constant segments. Two PCR steps were used to amplify libraries, with sample barcodes and sequencing adapters being added in the second step. Libraries were sequenced on Illumina HiSeq 2500 (2x100 bp) or NovaSeq (2x150 bp). Turning to the authors' computational methods: MIGEC handled demultiplexing of reads and collapsing into UMI consensus sequences, while MiXCR performed V(D)J alignment. Clonotypes responding to the vaccine were identified with edgeR on replicate PBMC samples, with the criteria of FDR below 0.01 and a log2 fold change above 5 up to day 15. CD4 or CD8 identity was assigned to each bulk clonotype according to whether the clonotype was present at higher abundance in the sequenced CD4 repertoire or the sequenced CD8 repertoire. The public reads were reprocessed in TCRdb via fastp at Q25 and MiXCR, keeping in-frame beta chains. When rows share a CDR3 protein, they turn into one entry using the most common DNA and genes. The V and J calls and clone size are TCRdb's, not the authors'. This sample gives under 700,000 distinct CDR3 sequences in total; around 16% of them show up just once. Roughly 17% of the sample belongs to the ten largest clones.

Study-wide findings and limitations: FACS-sorted repertoires could contain abundant contaminating clonotypes from the bulk population, so computational filtering was required. Because the study included only a couple of donors, the extent to which the findings can be generalized is limited. Compared with the primary T-cell response, the secondary T-cell response was weaker but faster, peaking on day 5 rather than day 15. Most clones expanded after primary vaccination were re-detected after the booster (about 95% of CD4 and more than 70% of CD8), suggesting broad memory maintenance. A small share of clonotypes was detected in both CD4 and CD8 compartments, with the overlap likely arising from convergent recombination.

Sequences SGHRS (CDR1) and YFSETQ (CDR2) are obtained from the germline V gene. The CDR3 starts with the cysteine, ends with the phenylalanine, and has 14 residues. CDR3 DNA only is kept here, 42 bases in frame from base 1. V lost 1 base and J lost 0 bases; the stretch between them is 6 bases long. The sequencing here drew on PBMCs, taken more than 4 days after the first yellow fever vaccination. The receptor was isolated from a man aged 18 to 35 who received the YFV17D yellow fever vaccine. The sequence links TRBV5-1 to TRBJ2-3; no D segment can be confidently identified. The nucleotide sequence is given as TGCGCCAGCAGCTTGTCGCAGAGCACAGATACGCAGTATTTT. Its amino acids are CASSLSQSTDTQYF.